The rows below give T cell receptor beta chains drawn from one sample of a study of shared clonotypes between healthy human individuals. Measured with immunoSEQ multiplex PCR; TCRdb has only the in-frame clones, and not every one. The sample holds 1,100,000 or so clones, around 78% seen once. The sample was memory CD4+ T cells from PBMCs. These receptors were collected from a man aged 18 to 30 in good health. Some clones in this sample may be carry-over from other donors' samples. Each CDR3 is given with its conserved first and last residue. The D gene is left open where the match is weak. The listing skips clone size in some rows; elsewhere it reads once, few, many or a size class.

d_call	v_call	clone_size	j_call	cdr3_nt	cdr3_aa
TRBD2	TRBV7-8	once	TRBJ2-3	TGTGCCAGCAGCCACACGGGAGGGATCACAGATACGCAGTATTTT	CASSHTGGITDTQYF
.	TRBV10-2	few	TRBJ1-5	TGCGCCAGCAGTGAGGTCCCCGATCAGCCCCAGCATTTT	CASSEVPDQPQHF
.	TRBV30	.	TRBJ1-2	TGTGCCTGGGCAGCCAGACTGACGTGGGGCTATGGCTACACCTTC	CAWAARLTWGYGYTF
TRBD1	TRBV2	.	TRBJ1-2	TGTGCCAGCAGTGCCCACTTCGGACAGGGTAACTATGGCTACACCTTC	CASSAHFGQGNYGYTF
.	TRBV5-1	.	TRBJ2-2	TGCGCCAGCAGCCCGTTTTCGTATGTGGGGTCCGGGGAGCTGTTTTTT	CASSPFSYVGSGELFF
.	TRBV9	few	TRBJ1-1	TGTGCCAGCAGCGTAACAGTCATGAACACTGAAGCTTTCTTT	CASSVTVMNTEAFF
TRBD2	TRBV18	few	TRBJ2-2	TGTGCCAGCTCACCAAGCCCAGGAGCTAGCGGGAGTGGCGGGGAGCTGTTTTTT	CASSPSPGASGSGGELFF
TRBD1	TRBV7-4	.	TRBJ1-3	TGTGCCAGCAGGCAAACCGGGACAGGGGGTTCCTCTGGAAACACCATATATTTT	CASRQTGTGGSSGNTIYF
TRBD2	TRBV5-4	.	TRBJ2-3	TGTGCCAGCAGCGTCAGGACTAGCGGGCGCACAGATACGCAGTATTTT	CASSVRTSGRTDTQYF
.	TRBV5-4	.	TRBJ2-1	TGTGCCAGCAGCTCAAGGGGGGGGAATGAGCAGTTCTTC	CASSSRGGNEQFF
.	TRBV28	once	TRBJ1-5	TGTGCCAGCAGGGGGGGACAACAGAGCAATCAGCCCCAGCATTTT	CASRGGQQSNQPQHF
TRBD1	TRBV5-1	.	TRBJ1-1	TGCGCCAGCAGCGCGGACAGGGGCACCACTGAAGCTTTCTTT	CASSADRGTTEAFF
TRBD2	TRBV5-4	once	TRBJ2-4	TGTGCCAGCAGCCAAGAAGGGACTAGCGGGACCGCCAAAAACATTCAGTACTTC	CASSQEGTSGTAKNIQYF
TRBD1	TRBV20-1	.	TRBJ2-7	TGCAGTGCACAAGACAGGGGCGAGCAGTACTTC	CSAQDRGEQYF
TRBD1	TRBV9	few	TRBJ2-7	TGTGCCAGCAGCGAAACCGGGACAGGGCCTGGATACGAGCAGTACTTC	CASSETGTGPGYEQYF
.	TRBV11-2	.	TRBJ2-3	TGTGCCAGCAGCTTCGGACTAACCATCTCCCTCGGCATCCCTGCGTATTTT	CASSFGLTISLGIPAYF
TRBD1	TRBV5-4	.	TRBJ1-4	TGTGCCAGCAAAAAAGGGGGTACAGGGGATGAAAAACTGTTTTTT	CASKKGGTGDEKLFF
.	TRBV28	.	TRBJ2-2	TGTGCCAGCAGTCCCACGGGGGCTAAAAACACCGGGGAGCTGTTTTTT	CASSPTGAKNTGELFF
TRBD2	TRBV11-3	.	TRBJ2-1	TGTGCCAGCAGTCAACTAGCGGGGGATTACAATGAGCAGTTCTTC	CASSQLAGDYNEQFF
.	TRBV14	.	TRBJ2-7	TGTGCCAGCAGGCCCCGGTATTCCTACGAGCAGTACTTC	CASRPRYSYEQYF
TRBD1	TRBV7-2	many	TRBJ2-5	TGTGCCAGCAGCGTGAACAGGGGGCGGTGGGAGACCCAGTACTTC	CASSVNRGRWETQYF
.	TRBV25-1	.	TRBJ1-4	TGTGCCAGCAGTGCGTTGTTGCATGAAAAACTGTTTTTT	CASSALLHEKLFF
.	TRBV11-2	.	TRBJ2-5	TGTGCCAGCAGCTATGGAACAGACCAAGAGACCCAGTACTTC	CASSYGTDQETQYF
TRBD1	TRBV2	many	TRBJ1-5	TGTGCCAGCAGGGCGTGGACAGGGGATCAGCCCCAGCATTTT	CASRAWTGDQPQHF